A single sample gave rise to the 26 T cell receptor beta chains below, sequenced in a study of regulatory T cells in long-lasting Graves disease. Construction of the TCR beta libraries employed iRepertoire HTBI primers in conjunction with Arm-PCR of CDR3 regions. TCRdb analysed the multiplex PCR reads with MiXCR anew, one entry per CDR3 protein. Of about 470,000 distinct CDR3 sequences listed, less than 25% are singletons. Described time point: persistent/refractory GD, antithyroid drugs over 5 years with positive TRAb. Generation of the TCR library employed RNA extracted from PBMCs. The input for sequencing was peripheral blood mononuclear cells (PBMCs), taken when the disease was refractory, from a patient treated with antithyroid drugs. The receptors stem from a female donor with Graves disease.

The chain carries TRBV6-1 and TRBJ2-5, with D maybe TRBD1 (6 bases). The CDR3 length is 14 residues. Trimming stripped 6 bases from V and 4 bases from J, with 15 bases between. CDR1 and CDR2 (germline): MNHNS, SASEGT. CDR3 DNA: TGTGCCAGCAGGGGGGCGCCTCAAGGAGAGACCCAGTACTTC. Protein: CASRGAPQGETQYF.

The V call is TRBV14, the J call TRBJ1-1; D possibly corresponds to TRBD1 (5 bases). Trimming pared 3 bases from V and 3 bases from J, leaving 14 bases between. Germline V gene sequence: CDR1 SGHDN, CDR2 FVKESK. The CDR3 spans 15 residues. The CDR3 protein is CASSQDGTGYTEAFF. DNA of the CDR3: TGTGCCAGCAGCCAGGACGGGACGGGATACACTGAAGCTTTCTTT.

Ten or more counts support this clonotype. Germline and junction disagree at one end, which may indicate a read error. The rearrangement joins TRBV5-1 to TRBJ1-2; TRBD1 matches 7 bases. Germline-derived CDR1 and CDR2 are SGHRS and YFSETQ. CDR3 size: 12 residues. The CDR3 sequence is CASSLEGAGYTF. The CDR3 nucleotides are TGTGCCAGCAGCCTGGAGGGGGCGGGCTACACCTTC. The whole variable domain, filled in from reference TRBV5-1 and TRBJ1-2, reads KAGVTQTPRYLIKTRGQQVTLSCSPISGHRSVSWYQQTPGQGLQFLFEYFSETQRNKGNFPGRFSGRQFSNSRSEMNVSTLELGDSALYLCASSLEGAGYTFGSGTRLTVV.

The sample holds many counts of this clonotype. The chain carries TRBV28 and TRBJ2-7, with TRBD1 matching over 9 bases. Germline V gene sequence: CDR1 MDHEN, CDR2 SYDVKM. The CDR3 extends over 14 amino acids. The V segment lost 4 bases and the J segment 6 bases; nucleotides outside the gene matches: 7. The CDR3 nucleotides are TGTGCCAGCAGTTCACCCCGGACAGGGGTCGAGCAGTACTTC. Amino acid sequence: CASSSPRTGVEQYF. The variable domain in full, completed from reference TRBV28 and TRBJ2-7, reads DVKVTQSSRYLVKRTGEKVFLECVQDMDHENMFWYRQDPGLGLRLIYFSYDVKMKEKGDIPEGYSVSREKKERFSLILESASTNQTSMYLCASSSPRTGVEQYFGPGTRLTVT.

This clonotype has just a few counts. The chain uses TRBV5-6 and TRBJ2-2, with D possibly being TRBD1 or TRBD2 (6 bases each). The CDR3 covers 16 residues. The ends were cut back, 1 base at V and 4 bases at J, with 14 bases in the middle. Germline CDR1 is SGHDT and CDR2 is YYEEEE. The CDR3 loop is CASSLTQGRSTGELFF. DNA for the CDR3: TGTGCCAGCAGCTTGACGCAGGGGAGGTCCACCGGGGAGCTGTTTTTT.

This clonotype came up a few times. The rearrangement joins TRBV7-2 to TRBJ1-1, with 9 bases fitting TRBD1. Germline CDR1 reads SGHTA; CDR2 reads FQGNSA. This CDR3 contains 15 residues. V lost 5 bases and J lost 4; bases outside the gene matches: 8. Here the CDR3 DNA reads TGTGCCAGCAGCCAAGGGACAGGGTGGCTCACTGAAGCTTTCTTT. Its translation: CASSQGTGWLTEAFF.

This clonotype was detected many times. The chain couples TRBV6-1 to TRBJ2-5; either TRBD1 or TRBD2 may supply D (6 bases each). CDR1 is MNHNS, CDR2 SASEGT, per germline. V shed 7 bases and J shed 5 bases, with 11 bases lying between them. The CDR3 spans 12 residues. CDR3 nucleotides: TGTGCCAGCAAGCGGAGGGGGGAGACCCAGTACTTC. This gives the protein CASKRRGETQYF.

This CDR3 is CASSFSSLPETQYF. CDR3 bases: TGTGCCAGCAGCTTCTCTAGCTTACCAGAGACCCAGTACTTC. The V call is TRBV5-4, the J call TRBJ2-5; D perhaps matches TRBD2 (5 bases). Germline CDR1 is SGHNT and CDR2 is YYREEE (reference sequence). The CDR3 spans 14 residues. Between the trimmed V and J ends, which lost 2 bases and 4 bases, there was a span of 12 bases.

This rearrangement joins TRBV27 to TRBJ2-7, with 10 bases lining up with TRBD2. The CDR3 is 14 amino acids. Germline V gives CDR1 MNHEY, CDR2 SMNVEV (reference sequence). V lost 5 bases and J lost 3; bases outside the gene matches: 4. CDR3 residues: CASSISGRVYEQYF. The CDR3 DNA follows: TGTGCCAGCAGTATCAGCGGGAGGGTCTACGAGCAGTACTTC.

The CDR3 spells CASSFPQGVAGELFF. The CDR3 DNA reads as TGTGCCAGCAGCTTTCCGCAGGGGGTGGCCGGGGAGCTGTTTTTT. The chain recombines TRBV5-5 with TRBJ2-2; 7 bases match TRBD1. Germline V lookup: CDR1 SGHKS, CDR2 YYEKEE (reference sequence). The CDR3 is made up of 15 amino acids. V gave up 2 bases and J gave up 6 bases; unmatched junction bases: 7.

This clonotype showed up many times. The genes are TRBV6-1 and TRBJ2-7; 8 bases fit TRBD2. V trimming: 6 bases; J trimming: 1 base; junction bases outside the gene matches: 11. This CDR3 comprises 16 residues. Germline CDR1 is MNHNS and CDR2 is SASEGT. CDR3: CASRSQWTSSSYEQYF. CDR3 DNA: TGTGCCAGCAGATCCCAATGGACTAGCAGTTCCTACGAGCAGTACTTC.

Comments on this clonotype: This may be a read error: a much more frequent sequence differs by one nucleotide. This rearrangement joins TRBV20-1 to TRBJ2-7, with no clear D. This CDR3 is built from 13 residues. From germline, CDR1 is DFQATT and CDR2 SNEGSKA (reference sequence). Deletions cut 1 base from V and 5 bases from J, with 12 bases between. The CDR3 region has the DNA TGCAGTGCTAGAGTGCCGGGTCGGAACGAGCAGTACTTC. Its protein product is CSARVPGRNEQYF.

This clonotype was observed at least ten times. The genes are TRBV2 and TRBJ1-3; a weak D match, TRBD1 (5 bases). The CDR3 contains 17 residues. V was clipped by 2 bases and J by 4 bases, with 18 bases between them. Germline CDR1 and CDR2: SNHLY and FYNNEI. CDR3 sequence reads: CASSERPASRGGNTIYF. The CDR3 nucleotides read TGTGCCAGCAGTGAAAGGCCCGCTTCCCGGGGGGGAAACACCATATATTTT.

This clonotype came up a few times. In nucleotides, the CDR3 is TGTGCCAGCAGCTGGGGCTCGGCAGGGGCCCCCGGGGAGCTGTTTTTT. As protein: CASSWGSAGAPGELFF. V usage is TRBV7-2 and J usage is TRBJ2-2; D perhaps matches TRBD1 (6 bases). CDR1 and CDR2 from the germline V gene are SGHTA and FQGNSA. V gave up 4 bases and J gave up 6 bases, with 18 bases separating them. This CDR3 contains 16 residues.

At least ten counts were recorded for this clonotype. The chain combines TRBV29-1 with TRBJ2-7, with D uncertain. Germline values: CDR1 SQVTM, CDR2 ANQGSEA. This CDR3 is built from 14 residues. Trimming took 0 bases from V and 2 from J, leaving 11 bases between them. The DNA for the CDR3 is TGCAGCGTTGAAGATCTTGGAGCAACCTACGAGCAGTACTTC. It encodes CSVEDLGATYEQYF.

About this clonotype: This may arise from a read error, as a much more abundant clone is one base away. The genes are TRBV11-2 and TRBJ1-1; D remains ambiguous. Per germline, CDR1 SGHAT and CDR2 FQNNGV. CDR3 size: 12 residues. The CDR3 here is CASSPLGSEALF. The CDR3 DNA follows: TGTGCCAGCAGCCCCCTGGGCAGTGAAGCTCTCTTT. Drawing the rest from reference TRBV11-2 and TRBJ1-1, the complete variable domain is EAGVAQSPRYKIIEKRQSVAFWCNPISGHATLYWYQQILGQGPKLLIQFQNNGVVDDSQLPKDRFSAERLKGVDSTLKIQPAKLEDSAVYLCASSPLGSEALFGQGTRLTVV.

At least ten counts were recorded for this clonotype. The chain recombines TRBV12-3 or TRBV12-4 with TRBJ2-5; 10 bases are shared with TRBD2. This CDR3 has 13 amino acids. V lost 7 bases to trimming and J lost 7 bases; unmatched junction nucleotides: 6. CDR3 residues: CASTPAGGWTQYF. The CDR3 DNA reads TGTGCCAGCACCCCAGCGGGAGGGTGGACCCAGTACTTC.

Note on this clonotype: With a much larger clone just one base away, this may be a read error. The V call is TRBV12-3 or TRBV12-4, the J call TRBJ2-7, with D uncertain. CDR3 size: 14 residues. V was trimmed by 3 bases and J by 6 bases, leaving 15 bases between them. The CDR3 sequence: CASSFLADRGEQYF. CDR3 DNA: TGTGCCAGCAGTTTCTTGGCGGATCGAGGCGAGCAGTACTTC.

This clonotype was found a few times. The CDR3 reads CASIQGSGKNYEQYF. The CDR3 region has the DNA TGTGCCAGCATCCAGGGTAGCGGGAAGAACTACGAGCAGTACTTC. This sequence joins TRBV6-1 and TRBJ2-7; 8 nucleotides line up with TRBD2. Germline CDR1 MNHNS, CDR2 SASEGT. With V trimmed by 7 bases and J by 3 bases, 11 bases remained unmatched. The CDR3 contains 15 residues.

The V gene is TRBV3-1, the J gene TRBJ2-1; D is tentatively TRBD1 or TRBD2 (5 bases each). Germline CDR1 and CDR2: LGHDT and YNNKEL (reference sequence). Trimming took off 2 bases at V and 4 bases at J, with 6 bases between the two ends. The CDR3 totals 13 residues. The chain's CDR3 is CASSQWGYNEQFF. The CDR3 DNA is TGTGCCAGCAGCCAATGGGGGTACAATGAGCAGTTCTTC.

This sequence joins TRBV6-1 and TRBJ2-7; weak D call: TRBD2 (5 bases). V lost 1 base to trimming and J lost 4 bases, with 14 bases between them. This CDR3 region has 15 residues. Germline loops: CDR1 MNHNS, CDR2 SASEGT. CDR3 DNA: TGTGCCAGCAGTGAAGTTAACCCGGGAACATACGAGCAGTACTTC. It encodes CASSEVNPGTYEQYF.

The chain combines TRBV29-1 with TRBJ1-2; no reliable D call. Germline loops: CDR1 SQVTM, CDR2 ANQGSEA. The CDR3 covers 13 residues. Trimming pared 1 base from V and 4 bases from J, leaving 10 bases between. CDR3: CSVEVDGIYGYTF. The CDR3 bases are TGCAGCGTTGAAGTGGACGGCATCTATGGCTACACCTTC.

This clonotype showed up many times. V gene TRBV7-9 combines with J gene TRBJ2-7; weak D call: TRBD1 (6 bases). V shed 5 bases and J shed 0 bases, with 14 bases lying between them. The CDR3 is 15 residues long. From germline, CDR1 is SEHNR and CDR2 FQNEAQ (reference sequence). CDR3: CASSRTQQGSYEQYF. The CDR3 bases are TGTGCCAGCAGCCGTACACAACAGGGCTCCTACGAGCAGTACTTC.

This chain connects TRBV9 to TRBJ2-7, with D uncertain. The CDR3 runs to 14 residues. CDR1 is SGDLS, CDR2 YYNGEE, per germline. The V end was cut by 0 bases, the J end by 6 bases, with 13 bases between. The CDR3 protein is CASSVAVSPFEQYF. The CDR3 DNA follows: TGTGCCAGCAGCGTAGCCGTTTCCCCTTTCGAGCAGTACTTC.

Regarding this clonotype: This may arise from a read error, as a much more abundant clone is one base away. This rearrangement joins TRBV7-2 to TRBJ2-7; 8 nucleotides line up with TRBD1. Germline assignment: CDR1 SGHTA and CDR2 FQGNSA. CDR3 size: 17 residues. V shed 3 bases and J 0 bases; nucleotides not matched to a gene: 10. The CDR3 loop is CASSFFYRGKCSYEQYF. The CDR3 coding sequence is TGTGCCAGCAGCTTCTTTTACAGGGGGAAGTGCTCCTACGAGCAGTACTTC.

The rearrangement joins TRBV6-1 to TRBJ2-7; TRBD1 matches at 7 bases. The CDR3 runs to 14 residues. J lost 1 base, V lost 7 bases, and 7 bases had no gene match. Germline V gene data show CDR1 as MNHNS and CDR2 as SASEGT. CDR3 coding DNA: TGTGCCAGCACCCCCTCGGGACAGTCCTACGAGCAGTACTTC. It yields the protein CASTPSGQSYEQYF.